These 13 T cell receptor beta chains originate from one sample sequenced in a study of regulatory T cells in long-lasting Graves disease. Arm-PCR with iRepertoire HTBI primers amplified the CDR3 regions for these TCR beta libraries. TCRdb passed the multiplex PCR reads through MiXCR, listing each CDR3 protein once. The sample carries around 460,000 distinct CDR3 sequences, around 13% recorded once. The time point was: newly diagnosed GD, antithyroid drugs for less than 3 months. The TCR library used RNA extracted from PBMCs. The same data also went into a second study, on T cells in Graves' hyperthyroidism and ophthalmopathy.

Sequenced material: peripheral blood mononuclear cells (PBMCs), taken at new diagnosis, from a patient treated with antithyroid drugs. These receptors came from a woman aged 45-59 years with Graves disease.

CDR3 loop: CASSLGGGGDLGAFF. DNA for the CDR3: TGCGCCAGCAGCTTGGGAGGAGGGGGCGATTTAGGAGCTTTCTTT. The V and J genes are TRBV5-1 and TRBJ1-1; TRBD1 matches at 7 bases. Germline assignment: CDR1 SGHRS and CDR2 YFSETQ. The V gene end was trimmed by 0 bases and the J gene end by 10 bases; junction bases not matched to a gene: 12. This CDR3 is built from 15 residues.

This clonotype has a count of ten or more. The V gene is TRBV20-1, the J gene TRBJ1-5; D might be TRBD1 (6 bases). There are 13 residues in the CDR3. Germline V gene sequence: CDR1 DFQATT, CDR2 SNEGSKA (reference sequence). The ends were cut back, 0 bases at V and 6 bases at J, with 9 bases in the middle. CDR3 sequence reads: CSARDGGGQPQHF. DNA for the CDR3: TGCAGTGCTAGAGATGGGGGCGGTCAGCCCCAGCATTTT.

In this sample, this clonotype turned up a few times. The conserved closing phenylalanine or tryptophan is absent in this CDR3, likely reflecting a read error. The chain combines TRBV12-3 or TRBV12-4 with TRBJ2-5, with D perhaps assigned TRBD1 or TRBD2 (6 bases each). The V end was cut by 2 bases, the J end by 5 bases, with 12 bases between. CDR3 size: 14 residues. CDR3 in DNA: TGTGCCAGCAGTTTATGGTCGGGGGCGGAGACCCAGTACCTC. It is translated as CASSLWSGAETQYL.

A few counts support this clonotype. The rearrangement joins TRBV7-9 to TRBJ2-1, with 9 bases matching TRBD1. Germline assignment: CDR1 SEHNR and CDR2 FQNEAQ (reference sequence). Trimming at V came to 5 bases and at J to 4 bases, leaving 15 bases not matched to a gene. CDR3 length: 18 residues. CDR3 DNA: TGTGCCAGCAGCGCCCAGGGGGGGGGACAGGGAGGTTACAATGAGCAGTTCTTC. Residues: CASSAQGGGQGGYNEQFF.

This clonotype was observed at least ten times. The chain is built from TRBV7-8 and TRBJ2-5, with 10 bases lining up with TRBD2. V dropped 7 bases and J dropped 4; count of bases not matched to a gene: 12. The germline CDR1 and CDR2 sequences are SGHVS and FQNEAQ. This CDR3 comprises 16 residues. The CDR3 loop is CASNPVGSSGRETQYF. CDR3 DNA: TGTGCCAGCAATCCCGTTGGGTCTAGCGGGAGAGAGACCCAGTACTTC. The variable domain in full, completed from reference TRBV7-8 and TRBJ2-5, reads GAGVSQSPRYKVAKRGQDVALRCDPISGHVSLFWYQQALGQGPEFLTYFQNEAQLDKSGLPSDRFFAERPEGSVSTLKIQRTQQEDSAVYLCASNPVGSSGRETQYFGPGTRLLVL.

This clonotype was picked up many times. The V gene is TRBV29-1, the J gene TRBJ2-5; unclear D gene. This CDR3 has 14 amino acids. Per the germline V gene, CDR1 is SQVTM and CDR2 is ANQGSEA. Between the trimmed V and J ends, which lost 8 bases and 0 bases, there was a span of 16 bases. The CDR3 DNA reads TGCAGCCTTCAATTCACAGACCACCAAGAGACCCAGTACTTC. It yields the protein CSLQFTDHQETQYF.

This clonotype has ten or more counts. This chain joins TRBV7-8 and TRBJ1-1; possibly TRBD1 for D (5 bases). The CDR3 loop spans 16 amino acids. Looked up from germline, CDR1 is SGHVS and CDR2 is FQNEAQ. The ends were cut back, 7 bases at V and 0 bases at J, with 18 bases in the middle. The CDR3 reads CASTPAVGGVNTEAFF. The DNA of the CDR3 is TGTGCCAGCACCCCAGCGGTCGGAGGGGTGAACACTGAAGCTTTCTTT.

This rearrangement joins TRBV9 to TRBJ2-1; 8 positions agree with TRBD2. J lost 6 bases, V lost 3 bases, and 8 bases had no gene match. The CDR3 runs to 15 residues. The germline CDR1 and CDR2 sequences are SGDLS and YYNGEE. The CDR3: CASSAPGLVVNEQFF. The CDR3 coding sequence is TGTGCCAGCAGCGCCCCGGGACTAGTTGTCAATGAGCAGTTCTTC.

In its sample, this clonotype was seen many times. The chain has TRBV12-3 or TRBV12-4 and TRBJ2-1; 14 nucleotides line up with TRBD2. V shed 6 bases and J 4 bases; nucleotides not matched to a gene: 11. The CDR3 runs 18 residues. The DNA for the CDR3 is TGTGCCAGCAGGCCCATGACTAGCGGGAGGGTAATTTACAATGAGCAGTTCTTC. Translated: CASRPMTSGRVIYNEQFF.

J is TRBJ2-1 and V is TRBV9; D is unclear. Germline lookup yields CDR1 SGDLS and CDR2 YYNGEE. V was shortened by 0 bases and J by 1 base, with 8 bases between the two germline ends. The CDR3 contains 15 residues. DNA of the CDR3: TGTGCCAGCAGCGTAGGCACCATTTCCTACAATGAGCAGTTCTTC. It encodes CASSVGTISYNEQFF.

CDR3 amino acids: CAISDGQAETSYYGYTF. CDR3 nucleotides: TGTGCCATCAGTGATGGCCAGGCCGAAACCTCTTACTATGGCTACACCTTC. This chain links TRBV10-3 with TRBJ1-2; D not resolved. There are 17 residues in the CDR3. V was clipped by 3 bases and J by 3 bases, with 20 bases between them. Germline V gene lookup returns CDR1 ENHRY and CDR2 SYGVKD.

This clonotype was seen a handful of times. The chain couples TRBV20-1 to TRBJ2-1; no firm D call. This CDR3 spans 15 amino acids. V lost 6 bases to trimming and J lost 0 bases, with 15 bases between them. Germline CDR1 reads DFQATT; CDR2 reads SNEGSKA (reference sequence). In nucleotides, the CDR3 is TGCAGTGCCCCCCTTAGATCTAGCTCCTACAATGAGCAGTTCTTC. Protein: CSAPLRSSSYNEQFF.

This clonotype was found once. The chain links TRBV19 to TRBJ2-1; 9 nucleotides line up with TRBD2. J gave up 1 base and V 6 bases, and 10 bases lay outside the gene matches. CDR3 length: 17 residues. CDR1 LNHDA and CDR2 SQIVND come from the germline V gene (reference sequence). CDR3 bases: TGTGCCAGTAGACCCCAGACTAGCGGACGTTCCTACAATGAGCAGTTCTTC. As protein: CASRPQTSGRSYNEQFF. Looking up the rest from reference TRBV19 and TRBJ2-1 gives the full variable domain: DGGITQSPKYLFRKEGQNVTLSCEQNLNHDAMYWYRQDPGQGLRLIYYSQIVNDFQKGDIAEGYSVSREKKESFPLTVTSAQKNPTAFYLCASRPQTSGRSYNEQFFGPGTRLTVL.